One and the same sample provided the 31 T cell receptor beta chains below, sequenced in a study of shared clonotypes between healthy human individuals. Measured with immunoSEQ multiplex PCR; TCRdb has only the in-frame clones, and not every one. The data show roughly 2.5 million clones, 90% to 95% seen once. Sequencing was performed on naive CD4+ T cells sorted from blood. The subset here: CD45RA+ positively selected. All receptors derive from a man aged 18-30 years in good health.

CDR3 nucleotide sequence: TGTGCCAGCAGCTTGGCAGTCGCCTACGAGCAGTACTTC. Its protein is CASSLAVAYEQYF. The J gene is TRBJ2-7, the V gene TRBV11-2; D gene ambiguous. V was pared by 3 bases and J by 2 bases, with 8 bases between. CDR1 and CDR2 (germline): SGHAT, FQNNGV. The CDR3 extends over 13 amino acids. The variable domain in full, completed from reference TRBV11-2 and TRBJ2-7, reads EAGVAQSPRYKIIEKRQSVAFWCNPISGHATLYWYQQILGQGPKLLIQFQNNGVVDDSQLPKDRFSAERLKGVDSTLKIQPAKLEDSAVYLCASSLAVAYEQYFGPGTRLTVT.

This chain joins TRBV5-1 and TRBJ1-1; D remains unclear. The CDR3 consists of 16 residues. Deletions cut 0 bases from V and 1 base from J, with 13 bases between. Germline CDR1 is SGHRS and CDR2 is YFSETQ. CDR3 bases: TGCGCCAGCAGCTTGGGTGACACCGCCCGGAACACTGAAGCTTTCTTT. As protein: CASSLGDTARNTEAFF.

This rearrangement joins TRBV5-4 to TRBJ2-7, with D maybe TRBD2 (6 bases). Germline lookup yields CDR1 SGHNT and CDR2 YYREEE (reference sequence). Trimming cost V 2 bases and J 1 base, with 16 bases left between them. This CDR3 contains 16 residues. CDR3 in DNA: TGTGCCAGCAGCTTTGGTCCTGGTAGCGGATCCTACGAGCAGTACTTC. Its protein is CASSFGPGSGSYEQYF. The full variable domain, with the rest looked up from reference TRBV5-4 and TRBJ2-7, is ETGVTQSPTHLIKTRGQQVTLRCSSQSGHNTVSWYQQALGQGPQFIFQYYREEENGRGNFPPRFSGLQFPNYSSELNVNALELDDSALYLCASSFGPGSGSYEQYFGPGTRLTVT.

DNA of the CDR3: TGCAGCGTATCTGACACGAACACTGAAGCTTTCTTT. Its translation: CSVSDTNTEAFF. The chain couples TRBV29-1 to TRBJ1-1; D remains unclear. Germline CDR1 is SQVTM and CDR2 is ANQGSEA. The CDR3 spans 12 residues. Trimming removed 6 bases at V and 1 base at J, with 9 bases between.

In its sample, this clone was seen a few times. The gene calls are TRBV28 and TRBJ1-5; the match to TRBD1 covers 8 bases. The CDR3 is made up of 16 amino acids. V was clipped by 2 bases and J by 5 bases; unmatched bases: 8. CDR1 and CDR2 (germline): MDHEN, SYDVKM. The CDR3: CASSLSARGRDQPQHF. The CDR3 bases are TGTGCCAGCAGTTTAAGCGCCAGGGGGCGGGATCAGCCCCAGCATTTT.

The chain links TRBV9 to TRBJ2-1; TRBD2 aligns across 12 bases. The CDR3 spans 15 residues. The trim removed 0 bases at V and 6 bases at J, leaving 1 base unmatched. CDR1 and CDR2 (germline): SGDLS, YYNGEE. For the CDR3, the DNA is TGTGCCAGCAGCGTAGTACTAGCGGGGGGCAATGAGCAGTTCTTC. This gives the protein CASSVVLAGGNEQFF. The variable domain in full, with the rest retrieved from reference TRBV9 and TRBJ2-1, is DSGVTQTPKHLITATGQRVTLRCSPRSGDLSVYWYQQSLDQGLQFLIQYYNGEERAKGNILERFSAQQFPDLHSELNLSSLELGDSALYFCASSVVLAGGNEQFFGPGTRLTVL.

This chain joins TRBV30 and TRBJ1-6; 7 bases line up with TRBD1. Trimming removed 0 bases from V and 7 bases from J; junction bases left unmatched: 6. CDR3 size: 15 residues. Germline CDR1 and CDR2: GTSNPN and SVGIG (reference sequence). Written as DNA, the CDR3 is TGTGCCTGGAGTGTACCCGACAGGGACAATTCACCCCTCCACTTT. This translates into CAWSVPDRDNSPLHF.

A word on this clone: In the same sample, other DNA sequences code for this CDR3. CDR3 sequence reads: CASRTGGSYEQYF. CDR3 coding DNA: TGTGCCAGCAGGACGGGGGGATCCTACGAGCAGTACTTC. The chain links TRBV6-5 to TRBJ2-7; 7 bases agree with TRBD2. Germline V CDR1 and CDR2: MNHEY, SVGAGI. The trim removed 6 bases at V and 1 base at J, leaving 3 bases unmatched. CDR3 length: 13 residues.

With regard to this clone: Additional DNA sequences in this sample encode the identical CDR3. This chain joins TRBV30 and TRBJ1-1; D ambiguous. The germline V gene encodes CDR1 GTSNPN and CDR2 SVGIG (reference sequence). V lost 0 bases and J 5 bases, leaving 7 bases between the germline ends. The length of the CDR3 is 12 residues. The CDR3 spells CAWSVGLTEAFF. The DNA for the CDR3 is TGTGCCTGGAGTGTAGGCTTAACTGAAGCTTTCTTT. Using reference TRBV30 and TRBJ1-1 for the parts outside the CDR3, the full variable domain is SQTIHQWPATLVQPVGSPLSLECTVEGTSNPNLYWYRQAAGRGLQLLFYSVGIGQISSEVPQNLSASRPQDRQFILSSKKLLLSDSGFYLCAWSVGLTEAFFGQGTRLTVV.

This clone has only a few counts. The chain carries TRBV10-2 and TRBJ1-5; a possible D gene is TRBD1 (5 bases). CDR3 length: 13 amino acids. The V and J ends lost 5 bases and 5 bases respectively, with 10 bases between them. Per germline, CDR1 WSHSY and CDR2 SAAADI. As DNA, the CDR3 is TGCGCCAGCAGTTGGACGGGGGATCAGCCCCAGCATTTT. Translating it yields CASSWTGDQPQHF.

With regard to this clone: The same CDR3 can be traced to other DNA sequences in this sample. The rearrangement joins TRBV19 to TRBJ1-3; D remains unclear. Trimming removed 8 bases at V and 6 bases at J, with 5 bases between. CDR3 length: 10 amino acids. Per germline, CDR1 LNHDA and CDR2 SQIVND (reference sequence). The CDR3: CASGANTIYF. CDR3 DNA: TGTGCCAGTGGAGCAAACACCATATATTTT.

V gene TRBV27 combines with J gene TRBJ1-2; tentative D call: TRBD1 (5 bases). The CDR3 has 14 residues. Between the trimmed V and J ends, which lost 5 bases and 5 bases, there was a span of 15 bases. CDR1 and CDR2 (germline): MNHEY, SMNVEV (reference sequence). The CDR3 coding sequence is TGTGCCAGCAGTATACACAGGACCCATTATGGCTACACCTTC. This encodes CASSIHRTHYGYTF.

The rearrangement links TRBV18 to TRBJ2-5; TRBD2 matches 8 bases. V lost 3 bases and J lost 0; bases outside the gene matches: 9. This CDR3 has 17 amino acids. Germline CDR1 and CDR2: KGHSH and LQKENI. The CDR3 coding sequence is TGTGCCAGCTCACCCGTGGAATCGGGGGGGAACCAAGAGACCCAGTACTTC. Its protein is CASSPVESGGNQETQYF.

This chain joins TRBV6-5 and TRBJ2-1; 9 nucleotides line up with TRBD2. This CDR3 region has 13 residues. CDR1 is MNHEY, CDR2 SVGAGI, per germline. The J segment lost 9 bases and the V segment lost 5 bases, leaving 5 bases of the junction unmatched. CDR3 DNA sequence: TGTGCCAGCAGTCGAGCGGGAGGTACTGAGCAGTTCTTC. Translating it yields CASSRAGGTEQFF.

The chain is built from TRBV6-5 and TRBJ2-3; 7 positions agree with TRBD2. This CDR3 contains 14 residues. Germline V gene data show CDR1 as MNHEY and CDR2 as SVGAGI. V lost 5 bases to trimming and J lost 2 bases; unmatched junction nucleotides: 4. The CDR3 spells CASSRGEITDTQYF. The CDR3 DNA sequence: TGTGCCAGCAGTCGGGGGGAAATCACAGATACGCAGTATTTT.

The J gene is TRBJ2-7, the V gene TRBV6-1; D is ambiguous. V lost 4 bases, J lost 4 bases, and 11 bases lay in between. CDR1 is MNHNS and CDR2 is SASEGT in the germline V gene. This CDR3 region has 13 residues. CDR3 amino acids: CASSVKMVYEQYF. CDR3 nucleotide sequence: TGTGCCAGCAGTGTAAAGATGGTTTACGAGCAGTACTTC.

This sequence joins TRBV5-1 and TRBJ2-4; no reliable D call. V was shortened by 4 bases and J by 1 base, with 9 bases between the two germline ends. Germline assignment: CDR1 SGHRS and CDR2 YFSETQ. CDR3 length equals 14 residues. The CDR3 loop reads CASSDGLAKNIQYF. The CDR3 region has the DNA TGCGCCAGCAGCGACGGCCTGGCCAAAAACATTCAGTACTTC.

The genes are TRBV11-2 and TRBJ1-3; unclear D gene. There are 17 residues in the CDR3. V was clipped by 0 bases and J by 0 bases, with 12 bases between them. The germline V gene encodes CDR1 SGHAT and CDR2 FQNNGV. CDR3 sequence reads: CASSLDRLTSSGNTIYF. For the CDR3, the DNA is TGTGCCAGCAGCTTAGATCGTCTCACGAGCTCTGGAAACACCATATATTTT.

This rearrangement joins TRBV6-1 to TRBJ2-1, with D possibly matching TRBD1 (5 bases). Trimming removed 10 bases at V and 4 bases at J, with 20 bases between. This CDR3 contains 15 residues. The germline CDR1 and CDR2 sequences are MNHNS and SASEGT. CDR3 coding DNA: TGTGCCACCTCCCCGCCAGGGATGCAGTACAATGAGCAGTTCTTC. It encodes CATSPPGMQYNEQFF.

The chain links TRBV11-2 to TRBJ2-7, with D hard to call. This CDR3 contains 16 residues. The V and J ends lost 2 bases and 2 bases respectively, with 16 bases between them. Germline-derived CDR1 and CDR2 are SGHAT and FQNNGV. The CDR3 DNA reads TGTGCCAGCAGCTTAAGTATGTGGAGCAGAACCTACGAGCAGTACTTC. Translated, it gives CASSLSMWSRTYEQYF.

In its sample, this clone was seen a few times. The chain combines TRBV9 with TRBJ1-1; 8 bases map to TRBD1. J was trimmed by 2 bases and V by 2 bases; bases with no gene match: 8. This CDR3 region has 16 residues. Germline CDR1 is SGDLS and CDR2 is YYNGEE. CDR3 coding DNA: TGTGCCAGCAGCGTCGTCGACGGACAGGGAAACACTGAAGCTTTCTTT. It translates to CASSVVDGQGNTEAFF.

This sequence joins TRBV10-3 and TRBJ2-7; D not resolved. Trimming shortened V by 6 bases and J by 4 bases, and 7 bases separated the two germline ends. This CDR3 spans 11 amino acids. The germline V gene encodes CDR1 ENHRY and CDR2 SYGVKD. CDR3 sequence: CAIRAQYEQYF. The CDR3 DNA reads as TGTGCCATCAGGGCCCAGTACGAGCAGTACTTC.

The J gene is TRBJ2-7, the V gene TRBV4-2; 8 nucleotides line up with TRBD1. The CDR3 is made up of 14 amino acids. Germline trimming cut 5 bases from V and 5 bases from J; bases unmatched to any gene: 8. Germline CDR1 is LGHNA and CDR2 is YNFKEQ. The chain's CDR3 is CASSNRDRYNEQYF. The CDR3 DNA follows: TGTGCCAGCAGCAACCGGGACAGGTATAACGAGCAGTACTTC.

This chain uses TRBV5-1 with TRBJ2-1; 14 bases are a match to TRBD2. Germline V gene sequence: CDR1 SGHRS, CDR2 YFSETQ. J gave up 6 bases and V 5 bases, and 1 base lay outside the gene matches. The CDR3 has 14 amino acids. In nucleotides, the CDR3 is TGCGCCAGCAGGGGGACTAGCGGGGGCAATGAGCAGTTCTTC. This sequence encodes CASRGTSGGNEQFF. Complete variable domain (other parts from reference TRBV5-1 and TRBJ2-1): KAGVTQTPRYLIKTRGQQVTLSCSPISGHRSVSWYQQTPGQGLQFLFEYFSETQRNKGNFPGRFSGRQFSNSRSEMNVSTLELGDSALYLCASRGTSGGNEQFFGPGTRLTVL.

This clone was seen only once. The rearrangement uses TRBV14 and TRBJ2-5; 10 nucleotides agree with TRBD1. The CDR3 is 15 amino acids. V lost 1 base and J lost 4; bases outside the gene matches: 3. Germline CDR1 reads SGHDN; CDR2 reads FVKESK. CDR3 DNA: TGTGCCAGCAGCCAAGTGACAGGGGGCTTAGAGACCCAGTACTTC. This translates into CASSQVTGGLETQYF.

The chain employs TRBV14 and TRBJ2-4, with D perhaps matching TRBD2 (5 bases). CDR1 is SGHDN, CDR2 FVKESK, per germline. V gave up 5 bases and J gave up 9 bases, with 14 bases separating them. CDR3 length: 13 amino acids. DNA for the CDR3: TGTGCCAGCAGCGCGGACGTTGCGGGCATTCAGTACTTC. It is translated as CASSADVAGIQYF.

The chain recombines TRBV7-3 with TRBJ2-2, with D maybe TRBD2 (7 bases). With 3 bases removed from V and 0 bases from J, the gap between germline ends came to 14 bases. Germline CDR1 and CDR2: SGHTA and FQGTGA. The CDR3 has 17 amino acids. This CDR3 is CASSFSRGGANTGELFF. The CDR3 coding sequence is TGTGCCAGCAGCTTTAGCCGCGGGGGCGCGAACACCGGGGAGCTGTTTTTT. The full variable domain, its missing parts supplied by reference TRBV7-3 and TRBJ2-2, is GAGVSQTPSNKVTEKGKYVELRCDPISGHTALYWYRQSLGQGPEFLIYFQGTGAADDSGLPNDRFFAVRPEGSVSTLKIQRTERGDSAVYLCASSFSRGGANTGELFFGEGSRLTVL.

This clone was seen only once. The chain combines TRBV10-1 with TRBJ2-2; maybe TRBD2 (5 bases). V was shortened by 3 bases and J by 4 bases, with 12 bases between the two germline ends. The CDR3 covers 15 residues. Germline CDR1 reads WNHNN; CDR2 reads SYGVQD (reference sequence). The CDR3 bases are TGCGCCAGCAGTGAAGGGAGAGCGACCACCGGGGAGCTGTTTTTT. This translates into CASSEGRATTGELFF.

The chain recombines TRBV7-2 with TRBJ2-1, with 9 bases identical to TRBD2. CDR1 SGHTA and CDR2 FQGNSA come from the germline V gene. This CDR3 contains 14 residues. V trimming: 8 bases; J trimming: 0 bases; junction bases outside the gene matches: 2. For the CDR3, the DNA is TGTGCCAGCGCGGGGGGGAGCTCCTACAATGAGCAGTTCTTC. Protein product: CASAGGSSYNEQFF.

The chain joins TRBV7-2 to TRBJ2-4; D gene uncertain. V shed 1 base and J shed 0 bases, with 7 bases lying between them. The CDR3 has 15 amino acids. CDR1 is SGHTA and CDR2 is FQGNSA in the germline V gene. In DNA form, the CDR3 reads TGTGCCAGCAGCTTAGTCACGAAAGCCAAAAACATTCAGTACTTC. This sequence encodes CASSLVTKAKNIQYF.

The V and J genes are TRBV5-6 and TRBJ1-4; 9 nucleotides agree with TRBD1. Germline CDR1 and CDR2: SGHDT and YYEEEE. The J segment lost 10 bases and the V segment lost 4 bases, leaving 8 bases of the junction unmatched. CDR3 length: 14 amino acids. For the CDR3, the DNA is TGTGCCAGCAGCCCGGGACAGGGTGTGCGAAAACTGTTTTTT. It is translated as CASSPGQGVRKLFF.